Described below is a single TCR beta chain sequence and its context. This sample is part of a study of cytomegalovirus exposure and HLA in healthy donors. The J segment lost 2 bases and the V segment lost 5 bases, leaving 6 bases of the junction unmatched. Germline V lookup: CDR1 LGHNA, CDR2 YNFKEQ. This CDR3 is built from 15 residues. Vbeta (60) and Jbeta (13) primers were used in the PCR. Produced via immunoSEQ multiplex PCR; TCRdb's table is partial and in-frame only. Of approximately 110,000 clones in the sample, around 73% were seen once. The chain is built from TRBV4-2 and TRBJ1-1, with 9 bases matching TRBD1. Sequencing was carried out using PBMCs. The sequence was obtained from a woman aged 40 to 55 in good health and CMV-seropositive. CDR3 DNA sequence: TGTGCCAGCAGCGATGGGGACAGGGCCAACACTGAAGCTTTCTTT. This sequence encodes CASSDGDRANTEAFF.